Listed here are 6 T cell receptor beta chains from one sample, sequenced in a study of OX40 agonist ivuxolimab in advanced cancers. Method: immunoSEQ multiplex PCR; TCRdb's copy keeps in-frame clones and lacks some. The table lists approximately 100,000 clones, roughly 90% of them singletons. Sequenced material: CD4+ or CD8+ T cells sorted from blood, taken in a trial of the OX40 agonist ivuxolimab. All receptors come from an adult with an advanced solid tumor such as melanoma, head and neck, liver or kidney cancer.

This clone was seen only a few times. The rearrangement uses TRBV7-2 and TRBJ1-2, with TRBD1 matching 8 bases. CDR3 length: 13 amino acids. CDR1 and CDR2 (germline): SGHTA, FQGNSA. Trimming removed 5 bases from V and 8 bases from J; junction bases left unmatched: 7. CDR3 amino acids: CASSAGQGHGYTF. CDR3 DNA: TGTGCCAGCAGCGCCGGACAGGGACACGGCTACACCTTC.

The chain is built from TRBV18 and TRBJ2-5; unclear D gene. Per the germline V gene, CDR1 is KGHSH and CDR2 is LQKENI. V was pared by 4 bases and J by 5 bases, with 5 bases between. The CDR3 loop spans 11 amino acids. The CDR3 here is CASSRLETQYF. In DNA form, the CDR3 reads TGTGCCAGCTCACGGTTGGAGACCCAGTACTTC.

The rearrangement links TRBV7-2 to TRBJ2-7; D remains ambiguous. The CDR3 is 15 residues long. V dropped 4 bases and J dropped 1 base, with 14 bases sitting between them. CDR1 and CDR2 (germline): SGHTA, FQGNSA. The CDR3 loop reads CASSSTPIGSYEQYF. In DNA form, the CDR3 reads TGTGCCAGCAGCTCAACCCCGATCGGGTCCTACGAGCAGTACTTC.

This clone was counted once. This same CDR3 is encoded by further DNA sequences in the sample. The chain carries TRBV28 and TRBJ1-5, with 7 bases matching TRBD1. The V and J ends lost 6 bases and 1 base, in that order; junction bases with no gene match: 0. Germline assignment: CDR1 MDHEN and CDR2 SYDVKM. CDR3 size: 13 residues. The CDR3 DNA is TGTGCCAGCAGACAGGGGAGCAATCAGCCCCAGCATTTT. The encoded protein is CASRQGSNQPQHF.

The gene calls are TRBV7-3 and TRBJ2-2; D uncertain. Germline assignment: CDR1 SGHTA and CDR2 FQGTGA. CDR3 size: 17 residues. V lost 5 bases and J lost 1, with 17 bases in between. The CDR3 protein is CASSETVGMENTGELFF. CDR3 DNA sequence: TGTGCCAGCAGCGAAACGGTAGGGATGGAGAACACCGGGGAGCTGTTTTTT.

V usage is TRBV7-2 and J usage is TRBJ2-5, with 7 bases fitting TRBD2. Germline CDR1 reads SGHTA; CDR2 reads FQGNSA. The CDR3 extends over 15 amino acids. J was trimmed by 5 bases and V by 5 bases; bases with no gene match: 11. The CDR3 protein is CASSPQRGAQETQYF. The CDR3 DNA is TGTGCCAGCAGCCCGCAGCGGGGAGCACAGGAGACCCAGTACTTC.